The 16 T cell receptor beta chains listed next were all sequenced from one sample in a study of T cell responses to AZD1222 COVID-19 vaccine. Sequenced by immunoSEQ multiplex PCR; TCRdb stores in-frame clones only, minus some. The sample has 150,000 or so clones, more than 85% seen once. Sample: peripheral blood, taken 28 days after the second AZD1222 dose. These receptor sequences come from an adult who received the AZD1222 COVID-19 vaccine.

The chain joins TRBV19 to TRBJ2-3; possibly TRBD1 for D (5 bases). This CDR3 region has 15 residues. The V and J ends lost 5 bases and 2 bases respectively, with 14 bases between them. In germline, CDR1 is LNHDA, CDR2 SQIVND (reference sequence). This CDR3 reads CASSQGRGYTDTQYF. As DNA, the CDR3 is TGTGCCAGTAGTCAGGGTAGGGGCTACACAGATACGCAGTATTTT.

This clone has just a few counts. Other nucleotide sequences from this sample produce the same CDR3. The chain has TRBV28 and TRBJ1-1, with D uncertain. Germline lookup yields CDR1 MDHEN and CDR2 SYDVKM. The length of the CDR3 is 12 residues. Trimming left V 2 bases short and J 1 base short, with 2 bases between. The CDR3 DNA follows: TGTGCCAGCAGTTTACAGAACACTGAAGCTTTCTTT. Amino acids: CASSLQNTEAFF.

The V gene is TRBV9, the J gene TRBJ1-1; 10 bases are a match to TRBD1. Germline trimming cut 2 bases from V and 2 bases from J; bases unmatched to any gene: 12. Germline V lookup: CDR1 SGDLS, CDR2 YYNGEE. CDR3 length: 18 amino acids. The CDR3 region is CASSVGSMGTGVNTEAFF. The CDR3 DNA reads TGTGCCAGCAGCGTGGGTTCCATGGGGACAGGGGTAAACACTGAAGCTTTCTTT.

This clone was found once. The CDR3 sequence is CASSFLTSGSTNTGELFF. The CDR3 DNA sequence: TGTGCCAGCAGCTTCCTGACTAGCGGGTCTACGAACACCGGGGAGCTGTTTTTT. The V call is TRBV11-2, the J call TRBJ2-2; TRBD2 aligns across 10 bases. This CDR3 contains 18 residues. V dropped 3 bases and J dropped 0; count of bases not matched to a gene: 7. From germline, CDR1 is SGHAT and CDR2 FQNNGV.

This clone was detected a few times. This rearrangement joins TRBV5-4 to TRBJ1-2; the match to TRBD1 covers 10 bases. The length of the CDR3 is 16 residues. The ends lost 4 bases at V and 3 bases at J; junction bases unmatched: 9. Germline loops: CDR1 SGHNT, CDR2 YYREEE (reference sequence). CDR3: CASSRGRDRGYYGYTF. The CDR3 region has the DNA TGTGCCAGCAGCCGAGGCCGGGACAGGGGATACTATGGCTACACCTTC.

The CDR3 loop reads CASSLGQVIDEQFF. CDR3 nucleotides: TGTGCCAGCAGCTTGGGACAGGTCATCGATGAGCAGTTCTTC. This rearrangement joins TRBV7-8 to TRBJ2-1; the match to TRBD1 covers 8 bases. V lost 3 bases and J lost 8; bases outside the gene matches: 6. CDR3 size: 14 residues. CDR1 is SGHVS, CDR2 FQNEAQ, per germline.

V is TRBV18 and J is TRBJ2-3; TRBD1 matches 7 bases. Germline lookup yields CDR1 KGHSH and CDR2 LQKENI. Trimming cost V 6 bases and J 5 bases; bases outside gene matches: 8. CDR3 length equals 14 residues. The CDR3 DNA reads as TGTGCCAGCTCGGAGACAGGGAAGAGAGATACGCAGTATTTT. Protein product: CASSETGKRDTQYF.

V usage is TRBV28 and J usage is TRBJ1-1, with a tentative D call TRBD1 (5 bases). CDR3 length: 16 amino acids. Germline loops: CDR1 MDHEN, CDR2 SYDVKM. The V end was cut by 3 bases, the J end by 5 bases, with 19 bases between. CDR3 sequence: CASSFYLRGRGTEAFF. DNA of the CDR3: TGTGCCAGCAGTTTCTATTTGCGGGGGAGGGGAACTGAAGCTTTCTTT.

This chain uses TRBV18 with TRBJ2-5; the match to TRBD1 covers 11 bases. Per the germline V gene, CDR1 is KGHSH and CDR2 is LQKENI. The CDR3 contains 15 residues. Trimming cost V 6 bases and J 5 bases; bases outside gene matches: 8. CDR3 sequence reads: CASSPGQGAGETQYF. As DNA, the CDR3 is TGTGCCAGCTCTCCCGGACAGGGGGCTGGGGAGACCCAGTACTTC.

The V and J genes are TRBV3-1 (or the pseudogene TRBV3-2) and TRBJ2-7; 11 nucleotides align to TRBD2. V lost 0 bases and J lost 6; bases outside the gene matches: 4. The CDR3 runs 15 residues. CDR1 and CDR2 from the germline V gene are LGHDT and YNNKEL (reference sequence). The CDR3 DNA sequence: TGTGCCAGCAGCCAAGAGCCACTAGCGGGAGCCGAGCAGTACTTC. Amino acid sequence: CASSQEPLAGAEQYF.

V and J are TRBV5-1 and TRBJ1-1; tentative D call: TRBD1 (5 bases). The CDR3 is made up of 16 amino acids. V lost 6 bases and J lost 3, with 21 bases in between. Germline V CDR1 and CDR2: SGHRS, YFSETQ. CDR3 nucleotide sequence: TGCGCCAGCATCCCTGGGGCCCCCCAAGAGCACACTGAAGCTTTCTTT. Its protein product is CASIPGAPQEHTEAFF.

The CDR3 reads CASSERTGWYGEAFF. As DNA, the CDR3 is TGTGCCAGCAGTGAAAGGACGGGTTGGTACGGAGAAGCTTTCTTT. The gene calls are TRBV2 and TRBJ1-1; unclear D gene. Trimming cost V 2 bases and J 8 bases, with 18 bases left between them. CDR1 and CDR2 from the germline V gene are SNHLY and FYNNEI. The CDR3 consists of 15 residues.

This clone is a singleton in its sample. The chain carries TRBV6-6 and TRBJ2-7; 10 nucleotides line up with TRBD1. The CDR3 is 15 residues long. Unmatched junction bases numbered 11, after V lost 7 bases and J lost 5 bases. Per germline, CDR1 MNHNY and CDR2 SVGAGI (reference sequence). CDR3 DNA: TGTGCCAGCACTAGCCCCCGGGGGACAGGGGACGAGCAGTACTTC. Translating gives CASTSPRGTGDEQYF.

The chain has TRBV4-2 and TRBJ2-7; 9 bases align to TRBD2. Per the germline V gene, CDR1 is LGHNA and CDR2 is YNFKEQ. Trimming removed 0 bases from V and 3 bases from J; junction bases left unmatched: 6. CDR3 length: 16 amino acids. The CDR3 DNA reads as TGTGCCAGCAGCCAAGAATATCTAGCGGGAAACTACGAGCAGTACTTC. Translated: CASSQEYLAGNYEQYF.

The V call is TRBV28, the J call TRBJ2-2; D is tentatively TRBD1 or TRBD2 (5 bases each). Germline V gene data show CDR1 as MDHEN and CDR2 as SYDVKM. This CDR3 region has 15 residues. The ends were cut back, 6 bases at V and 2 bases at J, with 13 bases in the middle. DNA of the CDR3: TGTGCCAGCAGCCTTCCCGGGACCAACACCGGGGAGCTGTTTTTT. Its protein product is CASSLPGTNTGELFF. Together with reference TRBV28 and TRBJ2-2, the CDR3 gives the full variable domain: DVKVTQSSRYLVKRTGEKVFLECVQDMDHENMFWYRQDPGLGLRLIYFSYDVKMKEKGDIPEGYSVSREKKERFSLILESASTNQTSMYLCASSLPGTNTGELFFGEGSRLTVL.

The rearrangement links TRBV4-1 to TRBJ2-7; D is uncertain. The germline V and J ends were trimmed by 1 base and 0 bases, with 10 bases remaining between them. Germline V gene sequence: CDR1 MGHRA, CDR2 YSYEKL. This CDR3 spans 15 amino acids. CDR3 sequence (DNA): TGCGCCAGCAGCCAAGGAAAGACCCGCTCCTACGAGCAGTACTTC. Translating gives CASSQGKTRSYEQYF.